This record concerns one T cell receptor (beta chain) sequence. The V gene's germline CDR1 is SGHDT and CDR2 YYEEEE. The V end was cut by 1 base, the J end by 7 bases, with 18 bases between. This CDR3 is built from 17 residues. These data come from a study of blood T cell repertoires in COVID-19. In the study overall: Samples taken during acute and convalescent COVID-19 were collected in the United States, Italy and Spain. In each case, the material was cDNA or gDNA derived from T cells, B-cell-depleted T cells, or PBMCs.

As handled by the study authors: By means of reference gene primer amplification, nucleated cell counts were estimated. Libraries were prepared by immunoSEQ multiplex PCR; TCRdb keeps only in-frame clonotypes and omits some of them. V and J calls plus clone size are reproduced from that table; the DNA served to infer D and trimming. The sample lists tens of thousands of clones; 88% were seen once. The sequenced material came from peripheral blood. The TCR sequence derives from a human donor in a cohort sampled during active COVID-19. The chain has TRBV5-6 and TRBJ1-6; no firm D call. CDR3 nucleotides: TGTGCCAGCAGCTTGAGAGGAGGGCCGGCCCAAAATTCACCCCTCCACTTT. Protein product: CASSLRGGPAQNSPLHF.